This TCR beta chain comes out of a study of cytomegalovirus exposure and HLA in healthy donors. 60 Vbeta and 13 Jbeta primers were used in PCR. Clones were read by immunoSEQ multiplex PCR, and TCRdb kept only the in-frame ones, dropping some. The repertoire holds roughly 110,000 clones, with 82% as singletons. The CDR3 runs 14 residues. Trimming at V came to 3 bases and at J to 5 bases, leaving 4 bases not matched to a gene. Germline V CDR1 and CDR2: ENHRY, SYGVKD. This clone was counted a few times. The specimen sequenced was PBMCs. The receptor was isolated from a man younger than 40 in good health and CMV-seropositive. The chain recombines TRBV10-3 with TRBJ1-2; 9 bases line up with TRBD1. CDR3 sequence: CAISDAGQGYGYTF. CDR3 coding DNA: TGTGCCATCAGTGACGCGGGACAGGGTTATGGCTACACCTTC.